This is a list of T cell receptor beta chains from one sample in a study of shared clonotypes between healthy human individuals. Sequencing used immunoSEQ multiplex PCR; TCRdb keeps in-frame clones, though not all of them. The sample has hundreds of thousands of clones, 97% seen once; the top ten hold approximately 0.057%. The sample was naive CD4+ T cells sorted from blood. These receptors all come from a woman aged 30 to 39 in good health. Both conserved end residues are part of each CDR3. The D gene is left open where the match is weak. Not every row has a clone size; where given, it reads once, few, many or a size class.

j_call | clone_size | d_call | v_call | cdr3_aa | cdr3_nt
TRBJ2-7 | . | . | TRBV28 | CASSLTNSYEQYF | TGTGCCAGCAGTTTGACTAACTCCTACGAGCAGTACTTC
TRBJ2-1 | . | . | TRBV27 | CASRNQLGEQFF | TGTGCCAGCAGAAACCAACTAGGTGAGCAGTTCTTC
TRBJ2-1 | . | TRBD2 | TRBV10-3 | CAISESKGLGTFNEQFF | TGTGCCATCAGTGAGTCGAAAGGACTAGGAACCTTCAATGAGCAGTTCTTC
TRBJ1-1 | . | . | TRBV20-1 | CSARNTEAFF | TGCAGTGCTAGGAACACTGAAGCTTTCTTT
TRBJ2-5 | . | . | TRBV7-7 | CASSLHSQRETQYF | TGTGCCAGCAGCTTGCACAGCCAGCGGGAGACCCAGTACTTC
TRBJ2-1 | . | TRBD2 | TRBV2 | CASSVGGSRNEQFF | TGTGCCAGCAGTGTAGGCGGGAGCAGAAATGAGCAGTTCTTC
TRBJ2-7 | . | . | TRBV28 | CASSQGTSYEQYF | TGTGCCAGCAGTCAGGGGACCTCCTACGAGCAGTACTTC
TRBJ2-5 | . | . | TRBV10-3 | CATAAGIRETQYF | TGTGCCACCGCCGCCGGGATCAGGGAGACCCAGTACTTC
TRBJ2-2 | . | TRBD2 | TRBV10-3 | CAISGGTSGNTGELFF | TGTGCCATCAGTGGGGGGACTAGCGGTAACACCGGGGAGCTGTTTTTT
TRBJ2-3 | . | TRBD2 | TRBV27 | CASSLYRTSGRVGTDTQYF | TGTGCCAGCAGTTTATACCGGACTAGCGGGAGGGTGGGCACAGATACGCAGTATTTT
TRBJ2-1 | . | TRBD2 | TRBV19 | CATTGLAGRNEQFF | TGTGCCACCACCGGACTAGCGGGACGCAATGAGCAGTTCTTC
TRBJ1-1 | . | . | TRBV6-5 | CASMAQENTEAFF | TGTGCCAGCATGGCACAGGAGAACACTGAAGCTTTCTTT
TRBJ2-4 | . | TRBD2 | TRBV4-2 | CASSQTWTSGGKNIQYF | TGTGCCAGCAGCCAAACTTGGACTAGCGGGGGGAAAAACATTCAGTACTTC
TRBJ2-1 | . | . | TRBV6-1 | CASSEPPGEWYNEQFF | TGTGCCAGCAGTGAACCCCCGGGAGAATGGTACAATGAGCAGTTCTTC
TRBJ2-3 | . | . | TRBV10-3 | CAISESGLAERGTDTQYF | TGTGCCATCAGTGAGTCAGGCCTAGCGGAGAGGGGGACAGATACGCAGTATTTT
TRBJ2-1 | . | TRBD2 | TRBV4-2 | CASSKAAGAHNEQFF | TGTGCCAGCAGCAAGGCAGCGGGAGCTCACAATGAGCAGTTCTTC
TRBJ2-7 | . | TRBD1 | TRBV28 | CASTGGSYEQYF | TGTGCCAGCACAGGGGGATCCTACGAGCAGTACTTC
TRBJ2-7 | . | TRBD2 | TRBV7-9 | CASSSTPGLAGGLHEQYF | TGTGCCAGCAGCAGCACCCCGGGACTAGCGGGAGGGCTCCACGAGCAGTACTTC
TRBJ2-3 | . | . | TRBV19 | CASSQDGVQADTQYF | TGTGCCAGTAGTCAGGACGGAGTCCAGGCAGATACGCAGTATTTT
TRBJ2-1 | . | TRBD2 | TRBV7-6 | CASSLVPLAVGNEQFF | TGTGCCAGCAGCTTAGTTCCCCTAGCGGTCGGCAATGAGCAGTTCTTC
TRBJ1-2 | . | . | TRBV18 | CASSPPSGTPNYGYTF | TGTGCCAGCTCACCACCGTCCGGGACACCAAACTATGGCTACACCTTC
TRBJ2-2 | once | . | TRBV30 | CACSSKGNTGELFF | TGTGCCTGTTCATCGAAGGGGAACACCGGGGAGCTGTTTTTT
TRBJ1-2 | . | TRBD1 | TRBV5-1 | CASSLASGGWYGYTF | TGCGCCAGCAGCTTGGCCTCAGGGGGCTGGTATGGCTACACCTTC
TRBJ1-2 | . | . | TRBV25-1 | CASSGLGKTGFGYTF | TGTGCCAGCAGTGGGTTAGGGAAAACAGGGTTTGGCTACACCTTC
TRBJ2-5 | . | TRBD1 | TRBV7-7 | CASSLGTGDLETQYF | TGTGCCAGCAGCTTAGGGACAGGGGATCTGGAGACCCAGTACTTC
TRBJ2-5 | . | . | TRBV21-1 | CARSRGSQETQYF | TGTGCCAGAAGCCGGGGGAGTCAAGAGACCCAGTACTTC
TRBJ2-7 | . | . | TRBV28 | CASSFVRTFSYEQYF | TGTGCCAGCAGTTTCGTCAGGACTTTCTCCTACGAGCAGTACTTC
TRBJ2-2 | . | TRBD1 | TRBV2 | CASMGGQGRFGELFF | TGTGCCAGCATGGGGGGACAGGGAAGGTTCGGGGAGCTGTTTTTT
TRBJ1-4 | . | . | TRBV28 | CASSLDLPGKANEKLFF | TGTGCCAGCAGTTTAGACCTCCCGGGGAAGGCTAATGAAAAACTGTTTTTT
TRBJ2-7 | . | TRBD2 | TRBV9 | CASSPGTSGFYEQYF | TGTGCCAGCAGCCCTGGGACTAGCGGGTTCTACGAGCAGTACTTC
TRBJ2-2 | . | . | TRBV14 | CASSPQENTGELFF | TGTGCCAGCAGCCCGCAGGAAAACACCGGGGAGCTGTTTTTT